These 2 T cell receptor beta chains were sequenced from one sample in a study of blood T cell repertoires in COVID-19. Some clones are missing from TCRdb's copy, which holds only in-frame ones; the method was immunoSEQ multiplex PCR. The data contain over 250,000 clones, roughly 86% of them singletons. Sequenced sample: PBMCs or T cells enriched from blood (not recorded which). The receptor set was obtained from a woman under 30 who had recovered from COVID-19.

This clone has only a few counts. J is TRBJ1-1 and V is TRBV10-3; possibly TRBD1 for D (5 bases). Between the trimmed V and J ends, which lost 6 bases and 1 base, there was a span of 12 bases. CDR3 length equals 14 residues. Per germline, CDR1 ENHRY and CDR2 SYGVKD. The CDR3 nucleotides read TGTGCCATCAGGCCGCAGGGCCCGAACACTGAAGCTTTCTTT. It is translated as CAIRPQGPNTEAFF.

Notes on this clone: One end of the junction is discordant with germline, which a read error may explain. J is TRBJ2-1 and V is TRBV30, with 15 bases lining up with TRBD2. The CDR3 consists of 15 residues. Per germline, CDR1 GTSNPN and CDR2 SVGIG (reference sequence). CDR3 nucleotide sequence: TGTGCCTGGTTCAAAGGGGGACTAGCGGGAGGCTGGAGGCTCTTC. Its protein product is CAWFKGGLAGGWRLF.